The source of this T cell receptor beta chain is a study of T cells in localized non-small cell lung cancer. Whole-study results and caveats: Adjacent lung was found to contain a median approximately 60 of the top 100 tumor clones. Uninvolved adjacent lung showed the highest T cell clonality, exceeding tumor.

V trimming: 2 bases; J trimming: 6 bases; junction bases outside the gene matches: 9. Germline assignment: CDR1 SGHTA and CDR2 FQGNSA. The CDR3 loop spans 15 amino acids. Concerning this clone itself: Its antigen is unidentified.

The repertoire was sequenced with immunoSEQ multiplex PCR; TCRdb's copy has only in-frame clones and lacks some. The sample has 20,000 to 25,000 clones; approximately 86% are singletons. The rearrangement uses TRBV7-2 and TRBJ2-7, with 8 bases lining up with TRBD2. The origin of this receptor is a male donor aged 60 or over with stage II squamous cell lung carcinoma. Here the sequenced sample was peripheral blood, taken before any cancer treatment. The CDR3 DNA sequence: TGTGCCAGCAGCTTATTCGGGACTAGTCTAGGCGAGCAGTACTTC. Translation gives CASSLFGTSLGEQYF.